These 27 T cell receptor beta chains came from one sample sequenced in a study of T cell responses to AZD1222 COVID-19 vaccine. TCRdb's copy holds only in-frame clones and misses some; the assay was immunoSEQ multiplex PCR. The data show more than 40,000 clones, less than 95% seen once. This specimen consisted of peripheral blood, obtained 28 days after the second AZD1222 dose. The receptors here all came from an adult who received the AZD1222 COVID-19 vaccine.

The chain has TRBV6-5 and TRBJ1-3; no reliable D call. CDR3 length equals 14 residues. Germline CDR1 reads MNHEY; CDR2 reads SVGAGI. V lost 7 bases, J lost 2 bases, and 12 bases lay in between. The CDR3 bases are TGTGCCAGCAAAGATTCCTCCCCTGGAAACACCATATATTTT. Translated, it gives CASKDSSPGNTIYF.

The chain has TRBV5-1 and TRBJ1-1; the D is unclear. V lost 0 bases, J lost 11 bases, and 17 bases lay in between. CDR1 is SGHRS and CDR2 is YFSETQ in the germline V gene. CDR3 length: 14 residues. This CDR3 is CASSLDAGEPTAFF. In nucleotides, the CDR3 is TGCGCCAGCAGCTTGGACGCGGGCGAACCCACGGCTTTCTTT.

The rearrangement links TRBV5-1 to TRBJ1-2; D is perhaps TRBD1 (6 bases). Germline CDR1 SGHRS, CDR2 YFSETQ. V was trimmed by 4 bases and J by 8 bases, leaving 24 bases between them. The CDR3 sequence is 16 residues long. The CDR3 protein is CASSLAGDKSLGGYTF. The CDR3 DNA follows: TGCGCCAGCAGCCTAGCAGGGGACAAAAGCCTGGGGGGCTACACCTTC.

The chain links TRBV5-1 to TRBJ2-5, with 11 positions matching TRBD1. Looked up from germline, CDR1 is SGHRS and CDR2 is YFSETQ. The trim removed 6 bases at V and 5 bases at J, leaving 6 bases unmatched. The CDR3 is made up of 14 amino acids. The CDR3 is CASIRDRGSETQYF. The CDR3 DNA follows: TGCGCCAGCATCAGGGACAGGGGGAGCGAGACCCAGTACTTC.

The rearrangement uses TRBV11-2 and TRBJ1-2; 12 bases align to TRBD1. Germline V gene sequence: CDR1 SGHAT, CDR2 FQNNGV. The trim removed 5 bases at V and 7 bases at J, leaving 8 bases unmatched. The CDR3 extends over 15 amino acids. CDR3 nucleotide sequence: TGTGCCAGCAGCCGTGGGGGACAGGGGGCTCGTGGCTACACCTTC. Its translation is CASSRGGQGARGYTF.

The CDR3 nucleotides are TGTGCCAGCAGCGCCCCGGGACAGCTTAATGAAAAACTGTTTTTT. It is translated as CASSAPGQLNEKLFF. The V call is TRBV5-4, the J call TRBJ1-4; 7 positions agree with TRBD1. The germline V gene has CDR1 SGHNT and CDR2 YYREEE (reference sequence). The CDR3 has 15 residues. J lost 4 bases, V lost 4 bases, and 7 bases had no gene match. The whole variable domain, filled in from reference TRBV5-4 and TRBJ1-4, reads ETGVTQSPTHLIKTRGQQVTLRCSSQSGHNTVSWYQQALGQGPQFIFQYYREEENGRGNFPPRFSGLQFPNYSSELNVNALELDDSALYLCASSAPGQLNEKLFFGSGTQLSVL.

The J gene is TRBJ1-3, the V gene TRBV25-1, with unresolved D. The CDR3 extends over 12 amino acids. Trimming pared 0 bases from V and 3 bases from J, leaving 0 bases between. The V gene's germline CDR1 is MGHDK and CDR2 SYGVNS. The CDR3 DNA sequence: TGTGCCAGCAGTGAATATGGAAACACCATATATTTT. Its translation is CASSEYGNTIYF.

This clone was counted once. The chain employs TRBV11-2 and TRBJ1-1; D is possibly TRBD1 (5 bases). The V end lost 5 bases, the J end lost 4 bases, and 14 bases lay between the germline ends. The germline CDR1 and CDR2 sequences are SGHAT and FQNNGV. CDR3 length: 14 amino acids. CDR3 in amino acids: CASSLLGGATEAFF. The CDR3 nucleotides read TGTGCCAGCAGCCTTCTGGGAGGGGCCACTGAAGCTTTCTTT.

The chain is built from TRBV3-1 (or the pseudogene TRBV3-2) and TRBJ1-1; D unclear. Trimming took off 4 bases at V and 3 bases at J, with 9 bases between the two ends. The CDR3 totals 13 residues. The germline V gene has CDR1 LGHDT and CDR2 YNNKEL (reference sequence). The CDR3: CASSPSVDTEAFF. The CDR3 DNA sequence: TGTGCCAGCAGCCCCTCAGTGGACACTGAAGCTTTCTTT.

V is TRBV5-6 and J is TRBJ1-4; the D is unclear. This CDR3 contains 15 residues. Germline V lookup: CDR1 SGHDT, CDR2 YYEEEE. The V end lost 4 bases, the J end lost 0 bases, and 10 bases lay between the germline ends. The CDR3 is CASSPVESTNEKLFF. The CDR3 nucleotides read TGTGCCAGCAGCCCCGTCGAGTCAACTAATGAAAAACTGTTTTTT.

The chain carries TRBV5-6 and TRBJ1-6; 8 positions agree with TRBD1. The CDR3 sequence is 15 residues long. V trimming: 1 base; J trimming: 10 bases; junction bases outside the gene matches: 7. The germline V gene has CDR1 SGHDT and CDR2 YYEEEE. The CDR3 bases are TGTGCCAGCAGCTTGTTCCAGGGGGCCAGATCACCCCTCCACTTT. Its protein product is CASSLFQGARSPLHF.

The chain couples TRBV10-3 to TRBJ2-5; D remains ambiguous. V was pared by 8 bases and J by 0 bases, with 7 bases between. This CDR3 comprises 12 residues. Per the germline V gene, CDR1 is ENHRY and CDR2 is SYGVKD. Here the CDR3 DNA reads TGTGCCATCCGAAACAACCAAGAGACCCAGTACTTC. Its protein is CAIRNNQETQYF.

For this clone: Relative to the germline gene, one junction end is altered; a read error may explain this. The CDR3 bases are TGTGCCTGGGAGCTGGAAGGACTAGTCTTT. Translated, it gives CAWELEGLVF. The genes are TRBV30 and TRBJ1-1; D uncertain. The CDR3 totals 10 residues. Germline CDR1 GTSNPN, CDR2 SVGIG (reference sequence).

The J gene is TRBJ1-1, the V gene TRBV6-5; TRBD1 might be the D (5 bases). The CDR3 covers 14 residues. Trimming stripped 2 bases from V and 5 bases from J, with 12 bases between. Germline V gene sequence: CDR1 MNHEY, CDR2 SVGAGI. The CDR3 region has the DNA TGTGCCAGCAGTTACGAGGGGCGGAGGACTGAAGCTTTCTTT. Translation gives CASSYEGRRTEAFF.

The chain links TRBV10-1 to TRBJ1-6, with TRBD1 matching over 7 bases. Per the germline V gene, CDR1 is WNHNN and CDR2 is SYGVQD (reference sequence). The length of the CDR3 is 15 residues. V was pared by 4 bases and J by 8 bases, with 8 bases of the junction left unmatched. In DNA, the CDR3 is TGCGCCAGCAGTGGAGGACGGGACAGATATTCACCCCTCCACTTT. Its translation is CASSGGRDRYSPLHF.

The chain recombines TRBV19 with TRBJ1-2; the D gene is possibly TRBD1 (5 bases). Germline lookup yields CDR1 LNHDA and CDR2 SQIVND (reference sequence). V lost 10 bases, J lost 6 bases, and 21 bases lay in between. The CDR3 has 14 amino acids. The CDR3 protein is CATTVGGTRDGYTF. For the CDR3, the DNA is TGTGCCACCACAGTGGGCGGGACTCGGGATGGCTACACCTTC.

The rearrangement joins TRBV6-2 or TRBV6-3 to TRBJ1-6; D is unclear. This CDR3 is built from 15 residues. The germline V gene has CDR1 MNHEY and CDR2 SVGEGT. Trimming took 2 bases from V and 4 from J, leaving 9 bases between them. This chain's CDR3 is CASSYETEYNSPLHF. The CDR3 DNA sequence: TGTGCCAGCAGTTACGAAACCGAATATAATTCACCCCTCCACTTT.

The V and J genes are TRBV7-2 and TRBJ2-2; 7 nucleotides line up with TRBD2. Per the germline V gene, CDR1 is SGHTA and CDR2 is FQGNSA. The CDR3 totals 16 residues. The V and J ends lost 0 bases and 4 bases, in that order; junction bases with no gene match: 5. CDR3 amino acids: CASSLAGQRGTGELFF. As DNA, the CDR3 is TGTGCCAGCAGCTTAGCAGGGCAGCGGGGCACCGGGGAGCTGTTTTTT.

DNA for the CDR3: TGTGCCAGCAGTTCTTCCCCGTCGAGCAAATCTGGGGCCAACGTCCTGACTTTC. Translation gives CASSSSPSSKSGANVLTF. The chain uses TRBV6-2 or TRBV6-3 and TRBJ2-6; D not certain. Germline CDR1 MNHEY, CDR2 SVGEGT. This CDR3 has 18 amino acids. The V end lost 4 bases, the J end lost 1 base, and 17 bases lay between the germline ends.

The V gene is TRBV25-1, the J gene TRBJ1-4; the D gene is possibly TRBD1 (5 bases). Trimming cost V 3 bases and J 4 bases, with 9 bases left between them. This CDR3 comprises 14 residues. The germline CDR1 and CDR2 sequences are MGHDK and SYGVNS. The CDR3 here is CASSDWGGNEKLFF. CDR3 DNA sequence: TGTGCCAGCAGTGACTGGGGGGGTAATGAAAAACTGTTTTTT. The variable domain in full, completed from reference TRBV25-1 and TRBJ1-4, reads EADIYQTPRYLVIGTGKKITLECSQTMGHDKMYWYQQDPGMELHLIHYSYGVNSTEKGDLSSESTVSRIRTEHFPLTLESARPSHTSQYLCASSDWGGNEKLFFGSGTQLSVL.

The chain combines TRBV4-3 with TRBJ2-3; D gene ambiguous. V was trimmed by 0 bases and J by 2 bases, leaving 18 bases between them. Germline assignment: CDR1 LGHNA and CDR2 YSLEER. The CDR3 totals 18 residues. The DNA for the CDR3 is TGCGCCAGCAGCCAAGATTTCCTTCCTGGGGTTAACACAGATACGCAGTATTTT. Translating gives CASSQDFLPGVNTDTQYF.

The gene calls are TRBV5-1 and TRBJ2-1, with 8 bases that match TRBD2. CDR3 length: 17 amino acids. CDR1 and CDR2 from the germline V gene are SGHRS and YFSETQ. Trimming cost V 0 bases and J 7 bases; bases outside gene matches: 12. CDR3 region: CASSLDLSAGGGNEQFF. CDR3 in DNA: TGCGCCAGCAGCTTGGACCTCTCCGCGGGGGGCGGGAATGAGCAGTTCTTC.

The chain couples TRBV5-1 to TRBJ1-4; D remains unclear. Germline assignment: CDR1 SGHRS and CDR2 YFSETQ. With 4 bases removed from V and 8 bases from J, the gap between germline ends came to 12 bases. The CDR3 is 13 amino acids. Written as DNA, the CDR3 is TGCGCCAGCAGCCCCGTGGGAAACGAAAAACTGTTTTTT. Protein sequence: CASSPVGNEKLFF.

The chain employs TRBV18 and TRBJ2-6, with D possibly being TRBD2 (6 bases). Germline V gene data show CDR1 as KGHSH and CDR2 as LQKENI. V lost 3 bases, J lost 4 bases, and 13 bases lay in between. The CDR3 is 16 residues long. The CDR3: CASSPSAGSGANVLTF. Here the CDR3 DNA reads TGTGCCAGCTCACCCTCCGCGGGATCAGGGGCCAACGTCCTGACTTTC.

The rearrangement joins TRBV5-1 to TRBJ1-1; 9 nucleotides line up with TRBD1. The CDR3 loop spans 14 amino acids. CDR1 and CDR2 (germline): SGHRS, YFSETQ. The V and J ends lost 6 bases and 5 bases, in that order; junction bases with no gene match: 8. The CDR3: CASTLQGAGTEAFF. CDR3 DNA: TGCGCCAGCACCCTACAGGGGGCGGGAACTGAAGCTTTCTTT. The whole variable domain, remainder taken from reference TRBV5-1 and TRBJ1-1, is KAGVTQTPRYLIKTRGQQVTLSCSPISGHRSVSWYQQTPGQGLQFLFEYFSETQRNKGNFPGRFSGRQFSNSRSEMNVSTLELGDSALYLCASTLQGAGTEAFFGQGTRLTVV.

The V and J genes are TRBV7-8 and TRBJ2-3; 10 positions match TRBD2. V shed 5 bases and J 2 bases; nucleotides not matched to a gene: 7. CDR1 is SGHVS, CDR2 FQNEAQ, per germline. This CDR3 is 16 amino acids long. Written as DNA, the CDR3 is TGTGCCAGCAGCCCTGCTAGCGGGGGCCCCACAGATACGCAGTATTTT. Protein sequence: CASSPASGGPTDTQYF. Full variable domain (outside the CDR3, taken from reference TRBV7-8 and TRBJ2-3): GAGVSQSPRYKVAKRGQDVALRCDPISGHVSLFWYQQALGQGPEFLTYFQNEAQLDKSGLPSDRFFAERPEGSVSTLKIQRTQQEDSAVYLCASSPASGGPTDTQYFGPGTRLTVL.

V gene TRBV12-5 combines with J gene TRBJ1-2, with D possibly matching TRBD1 (5 bases). The CDR3 has 14 amino acids. With 6 bases removed from V and 3 bases from J, the gap between germline ends came to 14 bases. The germline CDR1 and CDR2 sequences are LGHNT and FRNRAP. CDR3 residues: CASGLIRGDYGYTF. CDR3 coding DNA: TGTGCTAGTGGCCTGATACGGGGGGACTATGGCTACACCTTC.